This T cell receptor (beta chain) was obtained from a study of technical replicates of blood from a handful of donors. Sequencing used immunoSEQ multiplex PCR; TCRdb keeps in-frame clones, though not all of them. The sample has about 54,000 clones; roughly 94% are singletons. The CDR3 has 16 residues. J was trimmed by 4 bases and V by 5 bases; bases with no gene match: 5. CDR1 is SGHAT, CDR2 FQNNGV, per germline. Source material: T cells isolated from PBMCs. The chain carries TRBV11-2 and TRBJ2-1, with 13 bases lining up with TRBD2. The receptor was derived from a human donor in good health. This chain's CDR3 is CASSPGLAGSYNEQFF. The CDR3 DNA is TGTGCCAGCAGCCCGGGACTAGCGGGAAGTTACAATGAGCAGTTCTTC.